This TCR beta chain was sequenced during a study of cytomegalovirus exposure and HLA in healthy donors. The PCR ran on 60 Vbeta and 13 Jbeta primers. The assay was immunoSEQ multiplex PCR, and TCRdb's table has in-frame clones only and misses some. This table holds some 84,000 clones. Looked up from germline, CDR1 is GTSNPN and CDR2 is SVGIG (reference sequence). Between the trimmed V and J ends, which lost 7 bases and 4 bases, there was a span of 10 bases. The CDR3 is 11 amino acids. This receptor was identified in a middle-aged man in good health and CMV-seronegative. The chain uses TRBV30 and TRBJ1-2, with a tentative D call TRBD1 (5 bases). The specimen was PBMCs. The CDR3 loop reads CALWQGYGYTF. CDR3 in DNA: TGTGCCTTATGGCAGGGCTATGGCTACACCTTC. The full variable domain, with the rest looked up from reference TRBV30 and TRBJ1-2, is SQTIHQWPATLVQPVGSPLSLECTVEGTSNPNLYWYRQAAGRGLQLLFYSVGIGQISSEVPQNLSASRPQDRQFILSSKKLLLSDSGFYLCALWQGYGYTFGSGTRLTVV.